These T cell receptor beta chains were read from a single sample in a study of beta chain features in type 1 diabetes. Assay used: immunoSEQ multiplex PCR; TCRdb lists only in-frame clones, some missing. The sample shows 640,000 or so clones, roughly 13% of them seen only once. Sample: naive CD4+ T cells from blood. The receptors originated from a man aged 18 to 29 with type 1 diabetes. Both conserved end residues are part of each CDR3. A D gene is named only where the DNA matches it firmly. For some rows the clone size is stated as once, few or many, or as a class when expanded; others skip it.

j_gene	v_gene	d_gene	abundance	CDR3aa	CDR3nt
TRBJ1-5	TRBV2	TRBD1	few	CASSLQGGSNQPQHF	TGTGCCAGCAGCCTTCAGGGGGGTAGCAATCAGCCCCAGCATTTT
TRBJ1-2	TRBV25-1	NA	NA	CASNAGTTGYTF	TGTGCCAGCAACGCCGGGACGACAGGCTACACCTTC
TRBJ1-2	TRBV11-2	TRBD1	NA	CASSLVQGADYGYTF	TGTGCCAGCAGCTTAGTACAGGGGGCGGACTATGGCTACACCTTC
TRBJ1-1	TRBV6-1	TRBD1	NA	CASIPGQGRRTEAFF	TGTGCCAGCATCCCGGGACAGGGGAGGAGAACTGAAGCTTTCTTT
TRBJ2-5	TRBV29-1	TRBD1	few	CSGGQSNGAQYF	TGCAGCGGGGGACAGTCGAACGGGGCCCAGTACTTC
TRBJ1-2	TRBV11-2	NA	few	CASSPRGGYGYTF	TGTGCCAGCAGCCCCAGGGGCGGTTATGGCTACACCTTC
TRBJ1-6	TRBV9	NA	many	CASSVSQEGSPLHF	TGTGCCAGCAGCGTATCACAAGAAGGATCACCCCTCCACTTT
TRBJ1-1	TRBV9	TRBD1	NA	CASSVEGAWTEAFF	TGTGCCAGCAGCGTAGAGGGGGCTTGGACTGAAGCTTTCTTT
TRBJ1-2	TRBV13	TRBD1	few	CASSPRTGLNYGYTF	TGTGCCAGCAGCCCACGGACAGGCCTAAACTATGGCTACACCTTC
TRBJ1-1	TRBV27	TRBD1	few	CASRPGQQATEAFF	TGTGCCAGCAGGCCGGGACAGCAGGCCACTGAAGCTTTCTTT
TRBJ2-5	TRBV14	TRBD2	NA	CASSRTRSGGEIYF	TGTGCCAGCAGCCGTACCCGGAGCGGGGGGGAGATATACTTC
TRBJ1-1	TRBV2	NA	few	CASSGPPGEAFF	TGTGCCAGCAGTGGCCCACCTGGTGAAGCTTTCTTT
TRBJ1-5	TRBV29-1	NA	NA	CSLQGGQPQHF	TGCAGCTTACAGGGAGGGCAGCCCCAGCATTTT
TRBJ2-7	TRBV5-1	NA	NA	CASSLGRPDAEQYF	TGCGCCAGCAGCTTGGGGCGACCGGACGCCGAGCAGTACTTC
TRBJ2-3	TRBV5-5	TRBD1	NA	CASSGDRVRTDTQYF	TGTGCCAGCAGCGGCGACAGGGTTCGCACAGATACGCAGTATTTT
TRBJ1-4	TRBV6-5	NA	NA	CASQAGQGKLFF	TGTGCCAGTCAGGCAGGCCAGGGAAAACTGTTTTTT
TRBJ1-2	TRBV4-1	NA	NA	CASSQDIAVIGYTF	TGCGCCAGCAGCCAAGATATCGCAGTCATTGGCTACACCTTC
TRBJ1-5	TRBV28	NA	few	CASSRGSNQPQHF	TGTGCCAGCAGTCGGGGCAGCAATCAGCCCCAGCATTTT
TRBJ1-4	TRBV4-2	NA	NA	CASSREITNEKLFF	TGTGCCAGCAGCCGGGAGATAACTAATGAAAAACTGTTTTTT
TRBJ2-1	TRBV2	NA	few	CASSVIWAEQFF	TGTGCCAGCAGTGTTATTTGGGCGGAGCAGTTCTTC
TRBJ2-3	TRBV5-5	NA	few	CASSRGTDTQYF	TGTGCCAGCAGCCGGGGCACAGATACGCAGTATTTT
TRBJ1-2	TRBV13	NA	few	CASSLVGDGYTF	TGTGCCAGCAGCTTAGTAGGGGATGGCTACACCTTC
TRBJ2-5	TRBV7-6	TRBD1	NA	CASSLTAGQESQYF	TGTGCCAGCAGCTTAACGGCGGGACAGGAGAGCCAGTACTTC
TRBJ2-7	TRBV7-9	NA	few	CASSPSGAGNYEQYF	TGTGCCAGCAGCCCCTCCGGTGCAGGTAACTACGAGCAGTACTTC
TRBJ2-7	TRBV6-5	NA	NA	CASSPGFRLSYEQYF	TGTGCCAGCAGTCCCGGGTTCCGTCTCTCCTACGAGCAGTACTTC
TRBJ2-5	TRBV27	TRBD2	few	CASRKGLAGGPQETQYF	TGTGCCAGCAGGAAGGGACTAGCGGGGGGGCCCCAAGAGACCCAGTACTTC
TRBJ1-6	TRBV5-4	TRBD1	few	CASSLQGEPLHF	TGTGCCAGCAGCTTACAGGGGGAACCCCTCCACTTT
TRBJ2-5	TRBV10-1	NA	NA	CASSDGPVWPTQYF	TGCGCCAGCAGTGATGGCCCTGTCTGGCCGACCCAGTACTTC
TRBJ1-2	TRBV5-1	TRBD1	NA	CASSTGDRYGYTF	TGCGCCAGTAGTACAGGGGATCGCTATGGCTACACCTTC
TRBJ1-1	TRBV5-6	NA	few	CASSLYTEAFF	TGTGCCAGCAGCCTTTATACTGAAGCTTTCTTT
TRBJ2-7	TRBV4-1	NA	NA	CASSPSNRLAGEQYF	TGCGCCAGCAGCCCATCCAACAGGCTCGCTGGCGAGCAGTACTTC
TRBJ2-7	TRBV15	NA	few	CATSRSGEGQYF	TGTGCCACCAGCAGGAGTGGAGAAGGGCAGTACTTC
TRBJ2-7	TRBV19	NA	NA	CASAGSDTYEQYF	TGTGCCAGTGCAGGGTCTGATACCTACGAGCAGTACTTC
TRBJ2-4	TRBV11-3	NA	NA	CASSLVASFRGIQYF	TGTGCCAGCAGCTTAGTCGCGTCGTTTAGAGGCATTCAGTACTTC
TRBJ1-5	TRBV7-6	NA	NA	CASSFTTGPHQPQHF	TGTGCCAGCAGCTTTACTACAGGCCCACATCAGCCCCAGCATTTT
TRBJ1-3	TRBV21-1	NA	few	CASSKALGWRNTIYF	TGTGCCAGCAGCAAAGCCCTGGGATGGCGAAACACCATATATTTT
TRBJ2-1	TRBV7-3	NA	NA	CASSQRASLGYNEQFF	TGTGCCAGCAGCCAGAGAGCGTCCCTAGGCTACAATGAGCAGTTCTTC
TRBJ1-5	TRBV15	NA	NA	CATSREYGERGNQPQHF	TGTGCCACCAGCAGAGAATACGGGGAGCGGGGCAATCAGCCCCAGCATTTT
TRBJ2-1	TRBV9	NA	few	CASSLGLYNEQFF	TGTGCCAGCAGCCTGGGACTCTACAATGAGCAGTTCTTC
TRBJ1-5	TRBV23-1	NA	few	CASSRGLPRPGKPQHF	TGCGCCAGCAGTCGGGGGTTACCGCGGCCGGGGAAGCCCCAGCATTTT
TRBJ2-3	TRBV5-1	NA	NA	CASSLEWGLVARTDTQYF	TGCGCCAGCAGCTTGGAGTGGGGCCTGGTAGCCCGCACAGATACGCAGTATTTT
TRBJ2-1	TRBV30	TRBD1	few	CAWLQQGNSYNEQFF	TGTGCCTGGCTCCAACAGGGGAACTCCTACAATGAGCAGTTCTTC
TRBJ2-7	TRBV20-1	TRBD2	few	CSTAGLLGQYF	TGCTCCACAGCGGGGCTATTAGGGCAGTACTTC
TRBJ2-7	TRBV6-6	TRBD2	few	CASSYSSGGGLYEQYF	TGTGCCAGCAGTTACTCTAGCGGGGGAGGTTTGTACGAGCAGTACTTC
TRBJ1-1	TRBV20-1	NA	NA	CSARRLAAAFF	TGCAGTGCTAGACGACTCGCCGCAGCTTTCTTT
TRBJ2-7	TRBV18	NA	few	CASSPGQAAYEQYF	TGTGCCAGCTCACCAGGACAAGCAGCCTACGAGCAGTACTTC
TRBJ1-4	TRBV5-6	NA	NA	CASSSTTTNEKLFF	TGTGCCAGCAGCTCGACAACAACTAATGAAAAACTGTTTTTT
TRBJ2-5	TRBV5-1	NA	few	CASSWGSTDQETQYF	TGCGCCAGCAGCTGGGGCAGCACAGACCAAGAGACCCAGTACTTC
TRBJ1-1	TRBV30	NA	NA	CAWRRGGVLEAFF	TGTGCCTGGAGACGTGGGGGGGTGCTTGAAGCTTTCTTT